Listed below are T cell receptor beta chains from one sample, sequenced in a study of identical twins. TCRdb re-analysed the 5' RACE reads in MiXCR, keeping a single row per CDR3 protein. This table holds hundreds of thousands of distinct CDR3 sequences, over 8.5% found once. These data were likewise used in another study, on yellow fever vaccine responses in identical twins.

Sequences were obtained from PBMCs. Every receptor here comes from a woman between 18 and 29 years old in good health. CDR3s include the opening cysteine and the closing phenylalanine or tryptophan. A D gene is named only where the DNA matches it firmly. For some rows the clone size is stated as once, few or many, or as a class when expanded; others skip it.

abundance | d_gene | j_gene | v_gene | CDR3nt | CDR3aa
many | TRBD1 | TRBJ2-2 | TRBV29-1 | TGCAGCGTTGGAGTGGACAGGGGTCTACGGGCCGGGGAGCTGTTTTTT | CSVGVDRGLRAGELFF
. | . | TRBJ2-7 | TRBV20-1 | TGCAGTGCTAGAGTGTGGGGGGCCTACGAGCAGTACTTC | CSARVWGAYEQYF
. | . | TRBJ2-1 | TRBV24-1 | TGTGCCACCAGTGATACCAAACAGGGTAATGAGCAGTTCTTC | CATSDTKQGNEQFF
few | . | TRBJ2-7 | TRBV6-2/TRBV6-3 | TGTGCCACCGGTTGGACCTACGAGCAGTACTTC | CATGWTYEQYF
. | . | TRBJ2-4 | TRBV9 | TGTGCCAGCAGCCTTGGGGGTGGGAGCATTCAGTACTTC | CASSLGGGSIQYF
few | . | TRBJ2-7 | TRBV2 | TGTGCCAGCAGTGGCCCTGCTACCTACGAGCAGTACTTC | CASSGPATYEQYF
few | TRBD1 | TRBJ1-5 | TRBV7-2 | TGTGCCAGCAGCTTACAGGGGGCGGAGCAGCCCCAGCATTTT | CASSLQGAEQPQHF
once | . | TRBJ2-1 | TRBV7-1 | TGTGCCAGCAGCTCTGCGTGGAGCTCCTACAATGAGCAGTTCTTC | CASSSAWSSYNEQFF
few | . | TRBJ2-3 | TRBV7-3 | TGTGCCAGCAGCTTAGACGGGGCCCGCACAGATACGCAGTATTTT | CASSLDGARTDTQYF
. | TRBD2 | TRBJ2-2 | TRBV28 | TGTGCCAGCAGGCCTGGCGGGGGTTCCGCGAACACCGGGGAGCTGTTTTTT | CASRPGGGSANTGELFF
few | . | TRBJ1-4 | TRBV20-1 | TGCAGTGCTAGCCCCACAGGGACTTCCGAAAAACTGTTTTTT | CSASPTGTSEKLFF
many | TRBD2 | TRBJ2-7 | TRBV4-3 | TGCGCCAGCAGCCAAGATAAGGCTAGCGGGACCTACGAGCAGTACTTC | CASSQDKASGTYEQYF
few | . | TRBJ1-6 | TRBV3-1 | TGTGCCAGCAGCCAAGGGGATTCACCCCTCCACTTT | CASSQGDSPLHF
few | . | TRBJ1-5 | TRBV3-1 | TGTGCCAGCAGCCAAGGGTGGACTTCGGGTAGCAATCAGCCCCAGCATTTT | CASSQGWTSGSNQPQHF
few | TRBD2 | TRBJ2-3 | TRBV3-1 | TGTGCCAGCAGCCAAGATTGGGGGGGGAGCACAGATACGCAGTATTTT | CASSQDWGGSTDTQYF
. | . | TRBJ1-1 | TRBV12-3/TRBV12-4 | TGTGCCAGCAGTTACAGGGTATCTGGAACTGAAGCTTTCTTT | CASSYRVSGTEAFF
many | TRBD1 | TRBJ2-1 | TRBV29-1 | TGCAGCGTTACTCGACAGGGACAGAATGAGCAGTTCTTC | CSVTRQGQNEQFF
. | . | TRBJ1-1 | TRBV28 | TGTGCCAGCAGTTTGGTACTGATGAACACTGAAGCTTTCTTT | CASSLVLMNTEAFF
few | . | TRBJ2-1 | TRBV3-1 | TGTGCCAGCAGCCAATTACAAAGTGCCAATGAGCAGTTCTTC | CASSQLQSANEQFF
many | . | TRBJ2-1 | TRBV12-3/TRBV12-4 | TGTGCCAGCAACCCTCGGCCCGGGGAGCAGTTCTTC | CASNPRPGEQFF
. | TRBD1 | TRBJ1-1 | TRBV29-1 | TGCAGCGTTTCATCATGGGACAGGGGTTCATCTGAAGCTTTCTTT | CSVSSWDRGSSEAFF
. | TRBD1 | TRBJ2-1 | TRBV7-9 | TGTGCCAGCAGCTTAGGGACAGGGGCCGTGAATGAGCAGTTCTTC | CASSLGTGAVNEQFF
few | . | TRBJ1-3 | TRBV20-1 | TGCAGTGCTAAAGGGGCAGCCGGAAACACCATATATTTT | CSAKGAAGNTIYF
few | TRBD2 | TRBJ2-4 | TRBV9 | TGTGCCAGCAGCGTAGACCCAGCGGGGGGACTAAAAAACATTCAGTACTTC | CASSVDPAGGLKNIQYF
many | . | TRBJ1-6 | TRBV28 | TGTGCCAGCAGTGTCACGACAGGCCAGAGCTCCTATAATTCACCCCTCCACTTT | CASSVTTGQSSYNSPLHF
many | . | TRBJ2-7 | TRBV20-1 | TGCAGTGCTAGGCCCACGGGCATCTACGAGCAGTACTTC | CSARPTGIYEQYF
few | TRBD1 | TRBJ2-3 | TRBV5-1 | TGCGCCAGCAGCAGCAGCGGACAGGGGAGCACAGATACGCAGTATTTT | CASSSSGQGSTDTQYF
few | . | TRBJ2-3 | TRBV9 | TGTGCCAGCAGCGTAGGTTTAGGGGATACGCAGTATTTT | CASSVGLGDTQYF
many | . | TRBJ2-1 | TRBV7-8 | TGTGCCAGCAGCCCAGGGTGGCGGGGTCCTCAGGAGTACAATGAGCAGTTCTTC | CASSPGWRGPQEYNEQFF
many | TRBD2 | TRBJ2-3 | TRBV7-8 | TGTGCCAGCAGCACTAGACTAGCGGGAGTTACAGATACGCAGTATTTT | CASSTRLAGVTDTQYF
many | . | TRBJ2-6 | TRBV6-2/TRBV6-3 | TGTGCCAGCAGTCAAGAACTCTCTGGGGCCAACGTCCTGACTTTC | CASSQELSGANVLTF
many | . | TRBJ2-5 | TRBV5-1 | TGCGCCAGCAGCTTGGGTCTACAGGGACAAGAGACCCAGTACTTC | CASSLGLQGQETQYF
. | . | TRBJ2-7 | TRBV29-1 | TGCAGCGTTGAAGACAGGGGTCGTAGTAACGAGCAGTACTTC | CSVEDRGRSNEQYF
few | . | TRBJ2-7 | TRBV29-1 | TGCAGCGCTGGAAGGCTGGGGGCCCTTCGGGAGCAGTACTTC | CSAGRLGALREQYF
. | . | TRBJ2-4 | TRBV7-2 | TGTGCCAGCAGCTTAGCGGCGGTTTCCAAAAACATTCAGTACTTC | CASSLAAVSKNIQYF
few | TRBD1 | TRBJ2-3 | TRBV4-1 | TGCGCCAGCAGCCAAGGGACAGGGGATCTTGCAGATACGCAGTATTTT | CASSQGTGDLADTQYF
many | TRBD1 | TRBJ2-5 | TRBV11-1 | TGTGCCAGCAGCCCCCGACAGGGGTGGGAGACCCAGTACTTC | CASSPRQGWETQYF
many | TRBD2 | TRBJ2-7 | TRBV6-1 | TGTGCCAGCAGTCCCTGGACTAGCGGGAGCTCCTACGAGCAGTACTTC | CASSPWTSGSSYEQYF
few | . | TRBJ2-7 | TRBV12-3/TRBV12-4 | TGTGCCAGCAGTTTATCCGATTCTCGGGCCTACGAGCAGTACTTC | CASSLSDSRAYEQYF
few | . | TRBJ2-2 | TRBV28 | TGTGCCAGCAGTTTATTGGGCAGGGGGGAGCTGTTTTTT | CASSLLGRGELFF
once | . | TRBJ2-5 | TRBV18 | TGTGCCAGCTCTGAAGCCGGGAACCAAGAGACCCAGTACTTC | CASSEAGNQETQYF
few | . | TRBJ2-3 | TRBV27 | TGTGCCAGCAGTTTATCTCTAGACACCACAGATACGCAGTATTTT | CASSLSLDTTDTQYF
. | TRBD1 | TRBJ2-1 | TRBV5-6 | TGTGCCAGCAGCGCCCGGGGTAGGGGGCGTACGGATGAGCAGTTCTTC | CASSARGRGRTDEQFF
. | TRBD2 | TRBJ2-3 | TRBV29-1 | TGCAGCGTCCAAGGCTACTCGCGGGGGGGCATTGGGTCCTCGGCAGATACGCAGTATTTT | CSVQGYSRGGIGSSADTQYF
. | TRBD2 | TRBJ2-3 | TRBV7-2 | TGTGCCAGCAGCTCCCTACTAGCGGGAGAAGATACGCAGTATTTT | CASSSLLAGEDTQYF
few | TRBD1 | TRBJ2-5 | TRBV5-1 | TGCGCCAGCAGCTTGGTTACAGGGGGCCATGGGGAGACCCAGTACTTC | CASSLVTGGHGETQYF
many | TRBD2 | TRBJ2-3 | TRBV6-1 | TGTGCCAGCAGTCGAGGACTAGCCCCATCAGGCACAGATACGCAGTATTTT | CASSRGLAPSGTDTQYF
. | . | TRBJ2-5 | TRBV11-1 | TGTGCCAGCACCACCAGGCCCAGGCGAGAGACCCAGTACTTC | CASTTRPRRETQYF
. | . | TRBJ1-1 | TRBV6-2/TRBV6-3 | TGTGCCAGCACCGAGGGATTACTAGCTTTCTTT | CASTEGLLAFF
many | . | TRBJ2-7 | TRBV7-9 | TGTGCCAGCAGCTCGACAGGAAACGTCTTTTTCGAGCAGTACTTC | CASSSTGNVFFEQYF
. | . | TRBJ1-2 | TRBV29-1 | TGCAGCGTTGAAGATCGGGAGGGGCCCTCGGGCTATGGCTACACCTTC | CSVEDREGPSGYGYTF
. | TRBD1 | TRBJ1-1 | TRBV5-1 | TGCGCCAGCAGCTTGGGACAGGGGATTACTGAAGCTTTCTTT | CASSLGQGITEAFF
few | . | TRBJ1-1 | TRBV5-1 | TGCGCCAGCAGCTTGGGGCAGGGTCCCACTGAAGCTTTCTTT | CASSLGQGPTEAFF